The 19 T cell receptor beta chains listed next were all sequenced from one sample in a study of blood T cell repertoires in COVID-19. Method: immunoSEQ multiplex PCR; TCRdb's copy keeps in-frame clones and lacks some. The data hold 130,000 to 150,000 clones, with 65% to 85% observed a single time. Specimen: peripheral blood. The receptors shown here come from a woman aged 55-75 years with acute or convalescent COVID-19.

The rearrangement uses TRBV5-1 and TRBJ1-2, with 7 bases that match TRBD1. Trimming took 4 bases from V and 6 from J; bases not matched to a gene: 12. Germline V gives CDR1 SGHRS, CDR2 YFSETQ. The CDR3 runs to 15 residues. In DNA form, the CDR3 reads TGCGCCAGCAGCCAAGACAGGGTAGGGGTAGATGGCTACACCTTC. This sequence encodes CASSQDRVGVDGYTF.

The chain employs TRBV5-6 and TRBJ2-5; the match to TRBD1 covers 7 bases. The CDR3 covers 14 residues. V trimming: 1 base; J trimming: 5 bases; junction bases outside the gene matches: 5. Per the germline V gene, CDR1 is SGHDT and CDR2 is YYEEEE. In DNA form, the CDR3 reads TGTGCCAGCAGCTTGACAGGGGAATGGGAGACCCAGTACTTC. As protein: CASSLTGEWETQYF.

The sample holds one count of this clone. The chain is built from TRBV7-8 and TRBJ1-1; 7 bases fit TRBD1. CDR1 and CDR2 (germline): SGHVS, FQNEAQ. CDR3 size: 15 residues. V shed 0 bases, J shed 4 bases, and the junction held 5 bases outside the gene matches. This chain's CDR3 is CASSLADRVATEAFF. The CDR3 nucleotides are TGTGCCAGCAGCTTAGCCGACAGGGTGGCCACTGAAGCTTTCTTT.

The chain uses TRBV5-6 and TRBJ2-7; 11 nucleotides match TRBD2. Germline-derived CDR1 and CDR2 are SGHDT and YYEEEE. This CDR3 is built from 15 residues. V lost 0 bases and J lost 3; bases outside the gene matches: 2. The CDR3 spells CASSLATSGDYEQYF. In DNA, the CDR3 is TGTGCCAGCAGCTTGGCGACTAGCGGGGACTACGAGCAGTACTTC.

This chain connects TRBV19 to TRBJ2-2, with D possibly matching TRBD2 (5 bases). The CDR3 totals 14 residues. Germline values: CDR1 LNHDA, CDR2 SQIVND (reference sequence). Trimming stripped 7 bases from V and 5 bases from J, with 14 bases between. The CDR3 here is CASTWTVTTGELFF. CDR3 sequence (DNA): TGTGCCAGTACCTGGACTGTGACGACCGGGGAGCTGTTTTTT.

This clone was seen many times. The chain couples TRBV27 to TRBJ2-2, with D uncertain. Germline V gene data show CDR1 as MNHEY and CDR2 as SMNVEV (reference sequence). The CDR3 runs 14 residues. V lost 5 bases and J 6 bases, leaving 13 bases between the germline ends. DNA of the CDR3: TGTGCCAGCAGTCCGTCCCAAGAGCCCGGGGAGCTGTTTTTT. Protein: CASSPSQEPGELFF.

The chain links TRBV10-3 to TRBJ1-5, with D possibly matching TRBD1 (5 bases). Germline V gene sequence: CDR1 ENHRY, CDR2 SYGVKD. The germline V and J ends were trimmed by 3 bases and 4 bases, with 22 bases remaining between them. The CDR3 length is 18 residues. Here the CDR3 reads CAISEGRAGLVSNQPQHF. CDR3 bases: TGTGCCATCAGTGAAGGCCGTGCAGGGTTAGTCTCTAATCAGCCCCAGCATTTT.

This chain uses TRBV15 with TRBJ1-5; unclear D gene. CDR1 is LNHNV, CDR2 YYDKDF, per germline (reference sequence). V lost 0 bases, J lost 0 bases, and 9 bases lay in between. The length of the CDR3 is 16 residues. CDR3 in amino acids: CATSRDERSSNQPQHF. The CDR3 region has the DNA TGTGCCACCAGCAGAGATGAGCGGTCTAGCAATCAGCCCCAGCATTTT.

This chain uses TRBV6-5 with TRBJ1-4; D is perhaps TRBD1 (6 bases). The CDR3 totals 14 residues. Per the germline V gene, CDR1 is MNHEY and CDR2 is SVGAGI. Trimming cost V 3 bases and J 10 bases, with 15 bases left between them. In DNA form, the CDR3 reads TGTGCCAGCAGTTATGAACAGGGTTCGGTAAAACTGTTTTTT. Translation: CASSYEQGSVKLFF.

V is TRBV7-7 and J is TRBJ2-7, with TRBD2 matching 9 bases. V shed 1 base, J shed 1 base, and the junction held 2 bases outside the gene matches. The CDR3 is 15 residues long. Germline V gene data show CDR1 as SSHAT and CDR2 as FNYEAQ (reference sequence). Written as DNA, the CDR3 is TGTGCCAGCAGCTTAGAGGCGGGAGGGTCCTACGAGCAGTACTTC. Translating gives CASSLEAGGSYEQYF.

The chain couples TRBV5-1 to TRBJ1-2, with a possible D match to TRBD1 (5 bases). V was clipped by 0 bases and J by 7 bases, with 10 bases between them. The CDR3 is 13 amino acids. Looked up from germline, CDR1 is SGHRS and CDR2 is YFSETQ. The DNA for the CDR3 is TGCGCCAGCAGCTTGGCCGGAGGGGCTGGCTACACCTTC. It specifies CASSLAGGAGYTF.

This clone showed up just a few times. The DNA for the CDR3 is TGTGCCAGCAGCTTAGGTCTCGGGGGTGGAGGGGACCAGCCCCAGCATTTT. Translation gives CASSLGLGGGGDQPQHF. The chain employs TRBV7-9 and TRBJ1-5, with D possibly matching TRBD1 (5 bases). The CDR3 length is 17 residues. V was clipped by 1 base and J by 7 bases, with 20 bases between them. The germline gives CDR1 SEHNR, CDR2 FQNEAQ (reference sequence).

The V call is TRBV7-2, the J call TRBJ2-1; a possible D gene is TRBD1 (6 bases). The CDR3 has 16 amino acids. The V end was cut by 1 base, the J end by 4 bases, with 14 bases between. Germline CDR1 SGHTA, CDR2 FQGNSA. CDR3 region: CASSLVGSDRYNEQFF. The CDR3 bases are TGTGCCAGCAGCTTAGTAGGATCGGACAGATACAATGAGCAGTTCTTC.

The chain joins TRBV2 to TRBJ1-4; TRBD1 matches at 7 bases. With V trimmed by 7 bases and J by 7 bases, 12 bases remained unmatched. The V gene's germline CDR1 is SNHLY and CDR2 FYNNEI. The CDR3 loop spans 15 amino acids. CDR3 amino acids: CASTLGQEVAEKLFF. CDR3 DNA sequence: TGTGCCAGCACGCTAGGACAGGAAGTGGCTGAAAAACTGTTTTTT.

This chain connects TRBV7-3 to TRBJ2-1; TRBD2 aligns across 8 bases. The germline V gene encodes CDR1 SGHTA and CDR2 FQGTGA. J was trimmed by 4 bases and V by 1 base; bases with no gene match: 6. The CDR3 sequence is 16 residues long. CDR3 protein: CASSLSRSGSYNEQFF. The CDR3 DNA sequence: TGTGCCAGCAGCTTAAGTCGCAGCGGGAGTTACAATGAGCAGTTCTTC.

The V and J genes are TRBV27 and TRBJ2-1; 7 bases fit TRBD2. This CDR3 is 14 amino acids long. Germline-derived CDR1 and CDR2 are MNHEY and SMNVEV (reference sequence). The V and J ends lost 5 bases and 5 bases, in that order; junction bases with no gene match: 6. CDR3 protein: CASSGGEWDNEQFF. CDR3 nucleotides: TGTGCCAGCAGTGGGGGGGAGTGGGACAATGAGCAGTTCTTC.

The CDR3 nucleotides read TGTGCCAGCAGCCAAGACCCACTGGGAGAGAGCACAGATACGCAGTATTTT. This gives the protein CASSQDPLGESTDTQYF. This chain links TRBV3-1 (or the pseudogene TRBV3-2) with TRBJ2-3, with TRBD2 as a possible D gene (5 bases). The CDR3 spans 17 residues. Germline V gene sequence: CDR1 LGHDT, CDR2 YNNKEL (reference sequence). V was clipped by 0 bases and J by 0 bases, with 13 bases between them.

The chain employs TRBV11-1 and TRBJ1-2, with a weak D call TRBD1 (6 bases). This CDR3 contains 14 residues. Germline CDR1 reads SGHAT; CDR2 reads FQDESV (reference sequence). Trimming left V 5 bases short and J 1 base short, with 11 bases between. In DNA, the CDR3 is TGTGCCAGCAGCCACCGCAGGGGTAACTATGGCTACACCTTC. As protein: CASSHRRGNYGYTF.

The V call is TRBV27, the J call TRBJ2-3; D may be TRBD1 (5 bases). Deletions cut 2 bases from V and 5 bases from J, with 14 bases between. Germline lookup yields CDR1 MNHEY and CDR2 SMNVEV (reference sequence). The CDR3 consists of 15 residues. The CDR3 nucleotides are TGTGCCAGCAGTTTACAGGGCAGGGTAAGAGATACGCAGTATTTT. Protein sequence: CASSLQGRVRDTQYF.